The 32 T cell receptor beta chains given below trace back to one sample, sequenced in a study of CD8 T cells in Susac syndrome. cDNA came from about 0.5 to 1 ug RNA primed by random hexamers. TCRdb fed the immunoSEQ multiplex PCR reads into MiXCR, producing one record per CDR3 protein. The sample consists of a few hundred thousand distinct CDR3 sequences, about 85% of them appearing once. The sequencing sample was made of CD8+ T cells from PBMCs. These receptors all stem from a human donor with multiple sclerosis.

The chain couples TRBV4-1 to TRBJ2-1; D not resolved. The V gene's germline CDR1 is MGHRA and CDR2 YSYEKL. V was shortened by 2 bases and J by 2 bases, with 10 bases between the two germline ends. This CDR3 is 15 amino acids long. In DNA form, the CDR3 reads TGCGCCAGCAGCCAAAGGGATGCTACCTACAATGAGCAGTTCTTC. Translation: CASSQRDATYNEQFF.

The V gene is TRBV27, the J gene TRBJ1-5; no definite D call. Germline V CDR1 and CDR2: MNHEY, SMNVEV (reference sequence). The CDR3 extends over 14 amino acids. V lost 6 bases and J 3 bases, leaving 12 bases between the germline ends. The chain's CDR3 is CASRPGVYNQPQHF. As DNA, the CDR3 is TGTGCCAGCAGACCCGGGGTTTACAATCAGCCCCAGCATTTT.

V gene TRBV12-3 or TRBV12-4 combines with J gene TRBJ2-1; TRBD2 matches 14 bases. J gave up 1 base and V 6 bases, and 17 bases lay outside the gene matches. This CDR3 has 21 residues. This chain's CDR3 is CASSLHLPGTSGRPSYNEQFF. In DNA form, the CDR3 reads TGTGCCAGCAGCTTACATCTCCCTGGGACTAGCGGGAGACCTTCCTACAATGAGCAGTTCTTC.

CDR3 loop: CASSYGSYNSPLHF. CDR3 coding DNA: TGTGCCAGCAGTTACGGGAGCTATAATTCACCCCTCCACTTT. The rearrangement joins TRBV6-5 to TRBJ1-6; D gene ambiguous. CDR1 and CDR2 from the germline V gene are MNHEY and SVGAGI. With 2 bases removed from V and 3 bases from J, the gap between germline ends came to 5 bases. This CDR3 is 14 amino acids long.

CDR3 residues: CASSVEAGHQETQYF. The CDR3 nucleotides are TGTGCCAGCAGCGTAGAGGCCGGTCACCAAGAGACCCAGTACTTC. V and J are TRBV9 and TRBJ2-5; D is unresolved. V lost 0 bases, J lost 0 bases, and 9 bases lay in between. Germline V gene sequence: CDR1 SGDLS, CDR2 YYNGEE. The CDR3 length is 15 residues. Using reference TRBV9 and TRBJ2-5 for the parts outside the CDR3, the full variable domain is DSGVTQTPKHLITATGQRVTLRCSPRSGDLSVYWYQQSLDQGLQFLIQYYNGEERAKGNILERFSAQQFPDLHSELNLSSLELGDSALYFCASSVEAGHQETQYFGPGTRLLVL.

CDR3 protein: CASSPGDYQETQYF. The CDR3 nucleotides read TGTGCCAGTAGTCCAGGGGACTATCAAGAGACCCAGTACTTC. The chain has TRBV19 and TRBJ2-5; perhaps TRBD2 as D (7 bases). Trimming left V 5 bases short and J 2 bases short, with 12 bases between. The CDR3 is made up of 14 amino acids. Germline loops: CDR1 LNHDA, CDR2 SQIVND (reference sequence).

The DNA for the CDR3 is TGTGCCAGCAGCTTAGACGCCAACAGGGAGGAAGACACTGAAGCTTTCTTT. The encoded protein is CASSLDANREEDTEAFF. This chain connects TRBV11-2 to TRBJ1-1; a weak D match, TRBD1 (6 bases). The germline V and J ends were trimmed by 0 bases and 3 bases, with 17 bases remaining between them. There are 17 residues in the CDR3. Germline V gene sequence: CDR1 SGHAT, CDR2 FQNNGV.

The chain joins TRBV30 to TRBJ2-5; D possibly corresponds to TRBD2 (5 bases). CDR1 GTSNPN and CDR2 SVGIG come from the germline V gene (reference sequence). There are 12 residues in the CDR3. V was shortened by 4 bases and J by 2 bases, with 8 bases between the two germline ends. The DNA of the CDR3 is TGTGCCTGGAACGGGGTTCAAGAGACCCAGTACTTC. This sequence encodes CAWNGVQETQYF. The variable domain in full, completed from reference TRBV30 and TRBJ2-5, reads SQTIHQWPATLVQPVGSPLSLECTVEGTSNPNLYWYRQAAGRGLQLLFYSVGIGQISSEVPQNLSASRPQDRQFILSSKKLLLSDSGFYLCAWNGVQETQYFGPGTRLLVL.

The chain couples TRBV6-5 to TRBJ2-1; a possible D gene is TRBD1 (5 bases). V was trimmed by 2 bases and J by 8 bases, leaving 13 bases between them. Germline values: CDR1 MNHEY, CDR2 SVGAGI. CDR3 length: 14 amino acids. Here the CDR3 reads CASSYGAGYDEQFF. The CDR3 region has the DNA TGTGCCAGCAGTTACGGGGCAGGGTACGATGAGCAGTTCTTC.

CDR3 loop: CAWRWGLAGGVSYNEQFF. DNA of the CDR3: TGTGCCTGGAGATGGGGACTAGCGGGGGGAGTCTCCTACAATGAGCAGTTCTTC. This rearrangement joins TRBV30 to TRBJ2-1; 15 bases map to TRBD2. CDR1 GTSNPN and CDR2 SVGIG come from the germline V gene (reference sequence). V lost 3 bases and J lost 0; bases outside the gene matches: 6. The CDR3 runs 18 residues.

The J gene is TRBJ2-1, the V gene TRBV20-1; possibly TRBD2 for D (6 bases). V dropped 2 bases and J dropped 4 bases, with 12 bases sitting between them. The CDR3 spans 14 residues. The germline V gene has CDR1 DFQATT and CDR2 SNEGSKA (reference sequence). The CDR3 protein is CSARSGENYNEQFF. The CDR3 DNA reads TGCAGTGCTAGATCGGGGGAAAATTACAATGAGCAGTTCTTC.

The V call is TRBV30, the J call TRBJ1-5; no definite D call. Germline values: CDR1 GTSNPN, CDR2 SVGIG (reference sequence). The CDR3 length is 17 residues. V lost 0 bases and J 0 bases, leaving 15 bases between the germline ends. CDR3 in DNA: TGTGCCTGGAGTGTTACGGTGGCCGGTGTTAGCAATCAGCCCCAGCATTTT. It yields the protein CAWSVTVAGVSNQPQHF.

This clonotype appeared a single time. The rearrangement joins TRBV5-8 to TRBJ2-7; the match to TRBD1 covers 9 bases. V lost 4 bases, J lost 5 bases, and 7 bases stayed unmatched. Per the germline V gene, CDR1 is SGHTS and CDR2 is YDEGEE. The CDR3 consists of 14 residues. As DNA, the CDR3 is TGTGCCAGCAGCGTGGGGACAGGGATCGACGAGCAGTACTTC. This encodes CASSVGTGIDEQYF. The full variable domain, completed using reference TRBV5-8 and TRBJ2-7, is EAGVTQSPTHLIKTRGQQATLRCSPISGHTSVYWYQQALGLGLQFLLWYDEGEERNRGNFPPRFSGRQFPNYSSELNVNALELEDSALYLCASSVGTGIDEQYFGPGTRLTVT.

CDR3 sequence: CASSSSGTDYNEQFF. CDR3 nucleotides: TGTGCCAGCAGTTCCTCCGGGACAGACTACAATGAGCAGTTCTTC. This sequence joins TRBV27 and TRBJ2-1; TRBD1 aligns across 7 bases. Germline V CDR1 and CDR2: MNHEY, SMNVEV (reference sequence). V was clipped by 4 bases and J by 3 bases; unmatched bases: 6. This CDR3 comprises 15 residues.

This clonotype appeared a single time. The chain carries TRBV20-1 and TRBJ2-7, with D hard to call. CDR1 and CDR2 from the germline V gene are DFQATT and SNEGSKA (reference sequence). The CDR3 consists of 14 residues. The V and J ends lost 3 bases and 0 bases respectively, with 12 bases between them. The CDR3 here is CSASSVQSSYEQYF. CDR3 nucleotides: TGCAGTGCTAGTTCCGTTCAGAGCTCCTACGAGCAGTACTTC.

The rearrangement joins TRBV18 to TRBJ1-1; D gene unclear. V was clipped by 3 bases and J by 0 bases, with 17 bases between them. The germline CDR1 and CDR2 sequences are KGHSH and LQKENI. CDR3 size: 17 residues. The CDR3 sequence: CASSPKESGRLNTEAFF. Written as DNA, the CDR3 is TGTGCCAGCTCACCCAAAGAATCCGGACGGCTGAACACTGAAGCTTTCTTT.

The rearrangement joins TRBV14 to TRBJ2-3, with 9 nucleotides matching TRBD2. Trimming removed 0 bases from V and 2 bases from J; junction bases left unmatched: 9. Germline CDR1 and CDR2: SGHDN and FVKESK. The CDR3 extends over 18 amino acids. Here the CDR3 reads CASSQDALAGHPTDTQYF. The CDR3 DNA reads as TGTGCCAGCAGCCAAGATGCGCTAGCGGGACACCCCACAGATACGCAGTATTTT. The full variable domain, its missing parts supplied by reference TRBV14 and TRBJ2-3, is EAGVTQFPSHSVIEKGQTVTLRCDPISGHDNLYWYRRVMGKEIKFLLHFVKESKQDESGMPNNRFLAERTGGTYSTLKVQPAELEDSGVYFCASSQDALAGHPTDTQYFGPGTRLTVL.

This clonotype was recorded a few times. The chain couples TRBV6-1 to TRBJ2-7, with 8 bases matching TRBD1. V lost 5 bases and J lost 0; bases outside the gene matches: 6. Germline V CDR1 and CDR2: MNHNS, SASEGT. The CDR3 length is 15 residues. In DNA form, the CDR3 reads TGTGCCAGCAGTCTAAACAGGGGGAGCTCCTACGAGCAGTACTTC. Its translation: CASSLNRGSSYEQYF.

The chain recombines TRBV30 with TRBJ2-1; 11 positions match TRBD1. This CDR3 contains 15 residues. Trimming took 3 bases from V and 6 from J; bases not matched to a gene: 7. CDR1 is GTSNPN and CDR2 is SVGIG in the germline V gene (reference sequence). The CDR3 DNA sequence: TGTGCCTGGAGCGGCTTCGGGACAGGGGGCAATGAGCAGTTCTTC. Translated, it gives CAWSGFGTGGNEQFF.

V gene TRBV20-1 combines with J gene TRBJ2-3; D is perhaps TRBD1 or TRBD2 (5 bases each). V was shortened by 0 bases and J by 2 bases, with 12 bases between the two germline ends. CDR3 length: 15 residues. Germline CDR1 reads DFQATT; CDR2 reads SNEGSKA (reference sequence). Here the CDR3 DNA reads TGCAGTGCTAGAGATGGGACGGTCGCCACAGATACGCAGTATTTT. Translation gives CSARDGTVATDTQYF.

The CDR3 loop is CASLWAGGQSNQPQHF. The DNA for the CDR3 is TGTGCCAGTCTCTGGGCGGGGGGGCAGAGCAATCAGCCCCAGCATTTT. The J gene is TRBJ1-5, the V gene TRBV6-1; maybe TRBD1 (6 bases). V lost 9 bases and J 1 base, leaving 19 bases between the germline ends. Germline assignment: CDR1 MNHNS and CDR2 SASEGT. The CDR3 contains 16 residues.

This chain joins TRBV5-1 and TRBJ1-5; no clear D gene. CDR1 and CDR2 from the germline V gene are SGHRS and YFSETQ. CDR3 length: 17 amino acids. Trimming pared 0 bases from V and 0 bases from J, leaving 13 bases between. The CDR3 region is CASSLDGQVNSNQPQHF. The CDR3 coding sequence is TGCGCCAGCAGCTTGGACGGTCAGGTCAATAGCAATCAGCCCCAGCATTTT.

Points on this clonotype: An end of the junction differs from the germline gene, which may be a read error. The chain links TRBV6-5 to TRBJ2-7; possible D gene TRBD2, 5 bases. The CDR3 extends over 17 amino acids. CDR1 MNHEY and CDR2 SVGAGI come from the germline V gene. CDR3 sequence reads: CASSYCPTLRGSCEQYF. The CDR3 DNA sequence: TGTGCCAGCAGTTACTGCCCTACGTTGAGAGGGTCCTGCGAGCAGTACTTC.

The V call is TRBV6-5, the J call TRBJ2-5; D remains unclear. Germline values: CDR1 MNHEY, CDR2 SVGAGI. The CDR3 covers 15 residues. V was clipped by 8 bases and J by 0 bases, with 16 bases between them. In DNA, the CDR3 is TGTGCCAGCTGGGAACCCGGAAGGGACCAAGAGACCCAGTACTTC. As protein: CASWEPGRDQETQYF.

The genes are TRBV28 and TRBJ2-1; 10 bases map to TRBD1. The germline V gene has CDR1 MDHEN and CDR2 SYDVKM. V trimming: 5 bases; J trimming: 7 bases; junction bases outside the gene matches: 8. The CDR3 length is 15 residues. CDR3 DNA sequence: TGTGCCAGCAGTACTCCGGACAGGGGGTCAAATGAGCAGTTCTTC. Residues: CASSTPDRGSNEQFF. The entire variable domain, with the rest obtained from reference TRBV28 and TRBJ2-1, is as follows: DVKVTQSSRYLVKRTGEKVFLECVQDMDHENMFWYRQDPGLGLRLIYFSYDVKMKEKGDIPEGYSVSREKKERFSLILESASTNQTSMYLCASSTPDRGSNEQFFGPGTRLTVL.

The chain links TRBV5-4 to TRBJ1-4; D not resolved. The CDR3 sequence is 15 residues long. Trimming removed 0 bases at V and 3 bases at J, with 9 bases between. The V gene's germline CDR1 is SGHNT and CDR2 YYREEE (reference sequence). In DNA form, the CDR3 reads TGTGCCAGCAGCTTGGGAGAAGGACCTAATGAAAAACTGTTTTTT. It codes for CASSLGEGPNEKLFF.

The chain employs TRBV3-1 and TRBJ1-1; tentatively, D is TRBD1 (5 bases). The germline V and J ends were trimmed by 0 bases and 0 bases, with 17 bases remaining between them. The CDR3 runs 18 residues. Per germline, CDR1 LGHDT and CDR2 YNNKEL (reference sequence). CDR3 coding DNA: TGTGCCAGCAGCCAAGATCTCCACGGGGGAGAATTGAACACTGAAGCTTTCTTT. Protein product: CASSQDLHGGELNTEAFF.

This clonotype appeared a single time. The CDR3 spells CASSPRGMWHEQYF. CDR3 in DNA: TGTGCCAGCAGTCCGAGGGGGATGTGGCACGAGCAGTACTTC. V is TRBV27 and J is TRBJ2-7; possibly TRBD1 for D (6 bases). V shed 5 bases and J shed 5 bases, with 16 bases lying between them. This CDR3 is built from 14 residues. Germline CDR1 is MNHEY and CDR2 is SMNVEV (reference sequence).

There are a few counts of this clonotype. The rearrangement joins TRBV5-1 to TRBJ2-1, with TRBD2 identical over 9 bases. Germline-derived CDR1 and CDR2 are SGHRS and YFSETQ. The CDR3 is 15 amino acids. The trim removed 0 bases at V and 8 bases at J, leaving 6 bases unmatched. CDR3 in amino acids: CASSLAVAGEHEQFF. The DNA for the CDR3 is TGCGCCAGCAGCTTGGCGGTAGCGGGAGAGCATGAGCAGTTCTTC.

The rearrangement joins TRBV6-1 to TRBJ2-1; weak D call: TRBD2 (5 bases). V lost 2 bases and J 6 bases, leaving 14 bases between the germline ends. Germline-derived CDR1 and CDR2 are MNHNS and SASEGT. This CDR3 is 15 amino acids long. CDR3 in DNA: TGTGCCAGCAGTGAAATCCAGCATGGAGGCAATGAGCAGTTCTTC. Translating gives CASSEIQHGGNEQFF.

The chain couples TRBV29-1 to TRBJ2-7, with D unclear. This CDR3 is 13 amino acids long. Germline V gene sequence: CDR1 SQVTM, CDR2 ANQGSEA. Deletions cut 5 bases from V and 0 bases from J, with 11 bases between. In DNA, the CDR3 is TGCAGCGTTATTAGTCGGCTCTCCTACGAGCAGTACTTC. Its protein product is CSVISRLSYEQYF.

This clonotype is a singleton in its sample. This rearrangement joins TRBV12-3 or TRBV12-4 to TRBJ2-1; 14 bases fit TRBD2. The J segment lost 7 bases and the V segment lost 6 bases, leaving 11 bases of the junction unmatched. The CDR3 consists of 17 residues. CDR3 bases: TGTGCCAGCAGCTCGACAGGGACTAGCGGGAGAGTGAATGAGCAGTTCTTC. It codes for CASSSTGTSGRVNEQFF.